This TCR beta chain was recovered during a study of response to subunit inactivated influenza vaccine. TCRdb ran MiXCR on the RT-PCR reads and lists one entry per CDR3 protein. The repertoire holds more than 500,000 distinct CDR3 sequences, around 11% seen once, with about 10% in the top ten. In addition, the sample was reused for a study of T cells expressing NK-cell markers. That work contributes: UMI-tagged 5'RACE template switching yielded the TCR beta cDNA. Among the eight sequenced donors, seven tested HCMV-seropositive and one tested seronegative. A range of about 1.0-8% of CD8+ T cells consisted of dominant NKG2C+ clonotypes in a handful of donors.

The TCR originated in a man aged 50 or older who received an inactivated influenza vaccine. The specimen was PBMCs from blood, collected on the day of vaccination.

CDR3 nucleotide sequence: TGCGCCAGCAGAATGGGCAACCAAGAGACCCAGTACTTC. Translation: CASRMGNQETQYF. The chain joins TRBV5-1 to TRBJ2-5; the D is unclear. The CDR3 totals 13 residues. V was clipped by 5 bases and J by 0 bases, with 8 bases between them. The germline V gene has CDR1 SGHRS and CDR2 YFSETQ.